These 31 T cell receptor beta chains were all obtained from the same sample, sequenced in a study of cytomegalovirus exposure and HLA in healthy donors. The PCR was carried out with 60 Vbeta primers and 13 Jbeta primers. Some clones are missing from TCRdb's copy, which holds only in-frame ones; the method was immunoSEQ multiplex PCR. The table records approximately 170,000 clones, around 78% of them present only once. The material sequenced was PBMCs. The receptors originated from a woman in her 30s in good health and CMV-seropositive.

The chain joins TRBV5-6 to TRBJ1-5; D gene uncertain. The CDR3 totals 15 residues. CDR1 and CDR2 (germline): SGHDT, YYEEEE. Trimming left V 0 bases short and J 4 bases short, with 11 bases between. For the CDR3, the DNA is TGTGCCAGCAGCTTGGCGGGAATGGGGAATCAGCCCCAGCATTTT. It is translated as CASSLAGMGNQPQHF.

This clone has more than one count but fewer than ten. This chain joins TRBV9 and TRBJ2-7, with D hard to call. The CDR3 is made up of 14 amino acids. Trimming shortened V by 2 bases and J by 0 bases, and 9 bases separated the two germline ends. Germline V lookup: CDR1 SGDLS, CDR2 YYNGEE. CDR3 amino acids: CASSVSTSSYEQYF. As DNA, the CDR3 is TGTGCCAGCAGCGTCTCCACGAGCTCCTACGAGCAGTACTTC.

The chain employs TRBV11-2 and TRBJ2-7; TRBD1 agrees at 7 bases. V was pared by 3 bases and J by 1 base, with 3 bases of the junction left unmatched. The CDR3 runs 14 residues. Per the germline V gene, CDR1 is SGHAT and CDR2 is FQNNGV. CDR3 sequence (DNA): TGTGCCAGCAGCTTGACAGGGAAATCCTACGAGCAGTACTTC. Protein sequence: CASSLTGKSYEQYF.

The V call is TRBV4-1, the J call TRBJ1-3; D not resolved. CDR1 MGHRA and CDR2 YSYEKL come from the germline V gene. Trimming removed 0 bases from V and 4 bases from J, with 10 bases in between. There are 15 residues in the CDR3. The CDR3 sequence: CASSQEGLRGNTIYF. CDR3 sequence (DNA): TGCGCCAGCAGCCAAGAAGGACTGCGGGGAAACACCATATATTTT.

The chain has TRBV18 and TRBJ2-1; 7 bases fit TRBD1. The CDR3 totals 14 residues. The V gene's germline CDR1 is KGHSH and CDR2 LQKENI. The V gene end was trimmed by 6 bases and the J gene end by 9 bases; junction bases not matched to a gene: 11. CDR3 coding DNA: TGTGCCAGCTCCGTAGGAAAGGGGGCGACTGAGCAGTTCTTC. Its translation is CASSVGKGATEQFF.

The genes are TRBV5-6 and TRBJ1-6; D is ambiguous. The CDR3 loop spans 19 amino acids. Trimming took off 3 bases at V and 0 bases at J, with 19 bases between the two ends. Germline CDR1 reads SGHDT; CDR2 reads YYEEEE. CDR3 sequence (DNA): TGTGCCAGCAGCTATGGAAGGGCGGGGTTCAGCTCCTATAATTCACCCCTCCACTTT. Amino acids: CASSYGRAGFSSYNSPLHF.

The V call is TRBV4-3, the J call TRBJ2-1; 9 bases agree with TRBD1. The CDR3 has 14 amino acids. Germline V gives CDR1 LGHNA, CDR2 YSLEER. V was clipped by 4 bases and J by 7 bases; unmatched bases: 5. The chain's CDR3 is CASSPDRGWNEQFF. The CDR3 DNA reads as TGCGCCAGCAGCCCCGACAGGGGGTGGAATGAGCAGTTCTTC.

The CDR3 DNA reads as TGTGCCAGTAAGCCTAGCGGGAGGGGAGGGCAGTTCTTC. As protein: CASKPSGRGGQFF. The chain couples TRBV19 to TRBJ2-1; 12 bases match TRBD2. Per the germline V gene, CDR1 is LNHDA and CDR2 is SQIVND (reference sequence). The CDR3 length is 13 residues. With 7 bases clipped from V and 12 bases from J, the junction kept 7 bases outside the gene matches.

The chain recombines TRBV18 with TRBJ2-3; D is perhaps TRBD2 (6 bases). The CDR3 totals 17 residues. Trimming pared 4 bases from V and 0 bases from J, leaving 17 bases between. Germline CDR1 reads KGHSH; CDR2 reads LQKENI. The CDR3 here is CASSQGSGPPSTDTQYF. The CDR3 coding sequence is TGTGCCAGCTCACAGGGCAGCGGGCCCCCTAGCACAGATACGCAGTATTTT. Complete variable domain (other parts from reference TRBV18 and TRBJ2-3): NAGVMQNPRHLVRRRGQEARLRCSPMKGHSHVYWYRQLPEEGLKFMVYLQKENIIDESGMPKERFSAEFPKEGPSILRIQQVVRGDSAAYFCASSQGSGPPSTDTQYFGPGTRLTVL.

This clone has only one observation. This chain connects TRBV5-4 to TRBJ2-2; D not certain. This CDR3 has 13 amino acids. The germline V gene has CDR1 SGHNT and CDR2 YYREEE (reference sequence). Trimming took off 0 bases at V and 7 bases at J, with 7 bases between the two ends. CDR3 sequence reads: CASSLDGFGELFF. The CDR3 DNA reads TGTGCCAGCAGCTTGGACGGGTTCGGGGAGCTGTTTTTT.

The rearrangement joins TRBV5-1 to TRBJ2-7, with D unresolved. V was cut by 0 bases and J by 0 bases, with 7 bases left in between. Germline-derived CDR1 and CDR2 are SGHRS and YFSETQ. This CDR3 spans 14 amino acids. In DNA form, the CDR3 reads TGCGCCAGCAGCTTGGCAGGTTCCTCCTACGAGCAGTACTTC. Protein sequence: CASSLAGSSYEQYF.

The chain has TRBV5-1 and TRBJ1-3; TRBD1 matches at 7 bases. The CDR3 is 17 amino acids. Germline CDR1 is SGHRS and CDR2 is YFSETQ. Germline trimming cut 0 bases from V and 6 bases from J; bases unmatched to any gene: 12. DNA for the CDR3: TGCGCCAGCAGCTTGGCCGAAGCCGAGGGGGCCGAAAACACCATATATTTT. Translated: CASSLAEAEGAENTIYF.

V and J are TRBV19 and TRBJ1-4; 9 nucleotides agree with TRBD1. The germline gives CDR1 LNHDA, CDR2 SQIVND (reference sequence). CDR3 length: 16 residues. The ends lost 7 bases at V and 7 bases at J; junction bases unmatched: 13. This CDR3 is CASTAPGDRVAEKLFF. The CDR3 DNA is TGTGCCAGTACCGCGCCGGGGGACAGGGTGGCTGAAAAACTGTTTTTT.

This rearrangement joins TRBV5-4 to TRBJ2-3; maybe TRBD2 (5 bases). V lost 5 bases and J lost 0, with 13 bases in between. CDR3 size: 15 residues. The germline gives CDR1 SGHNT, CDR2 YYREEE (reference sequence). CDR3 region: CASSPLSGSTDTQYF. The CDR3 region has the DNA TGTGCCAGCAGTCCATTGAGCGGAAGCACAGATACGCAGTATTTT.

This clone was recorded only once. The chain couples TRBV7-2 to TRBJ1-6, with 9 bases matching TRBD1. Trimming at V came to 1 base and at J to 6 bases, leaving 7 bases not matched to a gene. CDR3 size: 17 residues. Germline V gives CDR1 SGHTA, CDR2 FQGNSA. The DNA of the CDR3 is TGTGCCAGCAGCTTAGTACCCCCACAGGGGGCTAATTCACCCCTCCACTTT. This codes for CASSLVPPQGANSPLHF.

V and J are TRBV30 and TRBJ1-2; D might be TRBD1 (6 bases). The CDR3 is made up of 15 amino acids. The germline V and J ends were trimmed by 5 bases and 0 bases, with 16 bases remaining between them. Germline loops: CDR1 GTSNPN, CDR2 SVGIG (reference sequence). The CDR3 protein is CAWRPGEPTNYGYTF. CDR3 bases: TGTGCCTGGCGTCCAGGGGAGCCCACTAACTATGGCTACACCTTC.

The CDR3, as DNA: TGTGCCTGGAACTCCTGGCGGGAGGATAACACCGGGGAGCTGTTTTTT. Its translation: CAWNSWREDNTGELFF. The chain couples TRBV30 to TRBJ2-2; 8 nucleotides agree with TRBD2. CDR3 length: 16 amino acids. Germline CDR1 is GTSNPN and CDR2 is SVGIG (reference sequence). After removal of 4 bases from V and 2 bases from J, the junction contained 9 bases not matched to a gene. The full variable domain, with the rest looked up from reference TRBV30 and TRBJ2-2, is SQTIHQWPATLVQPVGSPLSLECTVEGTSNPNLYWYRQAAGRGLQLLFYSVGIGQISSEVPQNLSASRPQDRQFILSSKKLLLSDSGFYLCAWNSWREDNTGELFFGEGSRLTVL.

CDR3 DNA: TGTGCCAGTAGGACTAGCGGGAGGGCCTTTCAAGAGACCCAGTACTTC. It is translated as CASRTSGRAFQETQYF. The rearrangement uses TRBV19 and TRBJ2-5; 14 bases align to TRBD2. The CDR3 has 16 residues. Looked up from germline, CDR1 is LNHDA and CDR2 is SQIVND (reference sequence). Trimming at V came to 6 bases and at J to 2 bases, leaving 5 bases not matched to a gene.

V gene TRBV13 combines with J gene TRBJ1-4; the match to TRBD1 covers 12 bases. Unmatched junction bases numbered 8, after V lost 1 base and J lost 8 bases. Germline V lookup: CDR1 PRHDT, CDR2 FYEKMQ (reference sequence). This CDR3 comprises 17 residues. CDR3 region: CASSLAPGTGGREKLFF. CDR3 in DNA: TGTGCCAGCAGCTTAGCCCCCGGGACAGGGGGCAGAGAAAAACTGTTTTTT.

The chain is built from TRBV10-3 and TRBJ1-1, with D tentatively TRBD1 (5 bases). V was pared by 0 bases and J by 4 bases, with 9 bases between. The CDR3 runs 14 residues. Germline CDR1 is ENHRY and CDR2 is SYGVKD. CDR3 sequence: CAISESRGGTEAFF. The CDR3, as DNA: TGTGCCATCAGTGAGTCCCGGGGGGGCACTGAAGCTTTCTTT.

The chain carries TRBV6-5 and TRBJ2-7; 7 positions match TRBD2. J gave up 4 bases and V 0 bases, and 3 bases lay outside the gene matches. Germline loops: CDR1 MNHEY, CDR2 SVGAGI. This CDR3 spans 14 amino acids. The DNA for the CDR3 is TGTGCCAGCAGTTACTCCCGGGAGGTTTACGAGCAGTACTTC. This encodes CASSYSREVYEQYF.

V gene TRBV28 combines with J gene TRBJ1-2; 7 nucleotides line up with TRBD1. The trim removed 8 bases at V and 2 bases at J, leaving 5 bases unmatched. The germline gives CDR1 MDHEN, CDR2 SYDVKM. The CDR3 has 13 amino acids. CDR3 nucleotide sequence: TGTGCCAGCGGAATACAGGGGAACTATGGCTACACCTTC. It is translated as CASGIQGNYGYTF.

Note on this clone: Relative to the germline gene, one junction end is altered; a read error may explain this. The chain has TRBV9 and TRBJ2-1; D remains unclear. The CDR3 runs to 14 residues. Germline-derived CDR1 and CDR2 are SGDLS and YYNGEE. This CDR3 reads CASSVAPTYNGQFF. For the CDR3, the DNA is TGTGCCAGCAGCGTGGCACCGACATACAATGGGCAGTTCTTC. Full variable domain (missing parts from reference TRBV9 and TRBJ2-1): DSGVTQTPKHLITATGQRVTLRCSPRSGDLSVYWYQQSLDQGLQFLIQYYNGEERAKGNILERFSAQQFPDLHSELNLSSLELGDSALYFCASSVAPTYNGQFFGPGTRLTVL.

In this sample, this clone turned up a few times. V usage is TRBV19 and J usage is TRBJ2-2; D is possibly TRBD1 (6 bases). Germline CDR1 LNHDA, CDR2 SQIVND (reference sequence). The V gene lost 5 bases and the J gene lost 9 bases, with 16 bases spanning the gap. The CDR3 sequence is 14 residues long. The DNA for the CDR3 is TGTGCCAGTAGTTCCCAGATGGACAGAAGGGAGCTGTTTTTT. Protein sequence: CASSSQMDRRELFF. Together with reference TRBV19 and TRBJ2-2, the CDR3 gives the full variable domain: DGGITQSPKYLFRKEGQNVTLSCEQNLNHDAMYWYRQDPGQGLRLIYYSQIVNDFQKGDIAEGYSVSREKKESFPLTVTSAQKNPTAFYLCASSSQMDRRELFFGEGSRLTVL.

V usage is TRBV5-8 and J usage is TRBJ2-7; D might be TRBD2 (6 bases). V lost 4 bases and J lost 1, with 12 bases in between. The germline V gene encodes CDR1 SGHTS and CDR2 YDEGEE. The CDR3 is 14 amino acids. CDR3: CASSNRAGSYEQYF. Written as DNA, the CDR3 is TGTGCCAGCAGCAACCGGGCGGGGTCCTACGAGCAGTACTTC.

This chain uses TRBV9 with TRBJ2-7; 9 nucleotides line up with TRBD1. Germline assignment: CDR1 SGDLS and CDR2 YYNGEE. Trimming at V came to 0 bases and at J to 6 bases, leaving 7 bases not matched to a gene. CDR3 length equals 15 residues. For the CDR3, the DNA is TGTGCCAGCAGCGTAGTCGGGACAGGGTTGGGCGAGCAGTACTTC. It translates to CASSVVGTGLGEQYF.

The chain has TRBV5-1 and TRBJ2-3; 7 bases match TRBD2. CDR1 is SGHRS, CDR2 YFSETQ, per germline. There are 15 residues in the CDR3. The J segment lost 0 bases and the V segment lost 1 base, leaving 2 bases of the junction unmatched. The CDR3 DNA sequence: TGCGCCAGCAGCTTGATTAGCGGGAGCACAGATACGCAGTATTTT. As protein: CASSLISGSTDTQYF. Together with reference TRBV5-1 and TRBJ2-3, the CDR3 gives the full variable domain: KAGVTQTPRYLIKTRGQQVTLSCSPISGHRSVSWYQQTPGQGLQFLFEYFSETQRNKGNFPGRFSGRQFSNSRSEMNVSTLELGDSALYLCASSLISGSTDTQYFGPGTRLTVL.

The V and J genes are TRBV7-2 and TRBJ1-1, with D possibly TRBD1 on 6 matching bases. The CDR3 is 14 amino acids. Germline CDR1 SGHTA, CDR2 FQGNSA. The V end lost 3 bases, the J end lost 2 bases, and 10 bases lay between the germline ends. The DNA for the CDR3 is TGTGCCAGCAGCTTGGGGGCTAGAAACACTGAAGCTTTCTTT. Translating it yields CASSLGARNTEAFF.

The sample holds one count of this clone. The chain recombines TRBV30 with TRBJ1-1; D remains ambiguous. V shed 3 bases and J shed 5 bases, with 19 bases lying between them. The CDR3 spans 15 residues. Germline V gene lookup returns CDR1 GTSNPN and CDR2 SVGIG (reference sequence). This chain's CDR3 is CAWRWIGGIDTEAFF. The DNA of the CDR3 is TGTGCCTGGAGGTGGATAGGCGGTATTGATACTGAAGCTTTCTTT. The full variable domain, rest sourced from reference TRBV30 and TRBJ1-1, is SQTIHQWPATLVQPVGSPLSLECTVEGTSNPNLYWYRQAAGRGLQLLFYSVGIGQISSEVPQNLSASRPQDRQFILSSKKLLLSDSGFYLCAWRWIGGIDTEAFFGQGTRLTVV.

With regard to this clone: At the DNA level, this CDR3 is encoded by other sequences in the same sample as well. The rearrangement links TRBV30 to TRBJ2-3; 9 nucleotides align to TRBD1. The trim removed 0 bases at V and 12 bases at J, leaving 10 bases unmatched. Germline loops: CDR1 GTSNPN, CDR2 SVGIG (reference sequence). The CDR3 has 14 amino acids. CDR3 amino acids: CAWSVLAGQGLQYF. In nucleotides, the CDR3 is TGTGCCTGGAGTGTCTTAGCTGGACAGGGGCTTCAGTATTTT.

The rearrangement links TRBV9 to TRBJ2-7, with TRBD2 identical over 10 bases. Losses at the gene ends were 0 bases for V and 7 bases for J; bases not matched to a gene: 7. Germline V CDR1 and CDR2: SGDLS, YYNGEE. CDR3 length: 15 amino acids. CDR3 region: CASSVGSGRAGEQYF. CDR3 sequence (DNA): TGTGCCAGCAGCGTAGGGAGCGGGAGGGCCGGGGAGCAGTACTTC. Variable domain in full (rest from reference TRBV9 and TRBJ2-7): DSGVTQTPKHLITATGQRVTLRCSPRSGDLSVYWYQQSLDQGLQFLIQYYNGEERAKGNILERFSAQQFPDLHSELNLSSLELGDSALYFCASSVGSGRAGEQYFGPGTRLTVT.